The subject of this entry is one T cell receptor beta chain. Its antigen is still unknown. The data were produced by immunoSEQ multiplex PCR, yet TCRdb's version contains in-frame clones alone and is incomplete. The table has 55,000 to 65,000 clones, around nine tenths seen once; the top ten hold approximately 0.8%. The source of the sample is a study of OX40 agonist ivuxolimab in advanced cancers. Study as a whole: Dose-escalation patients had hepatocellular carcinoma, melanoma, renal cell or head and neck cancer. More than 35% of patients had received prior checkpoint inhibitor therapy.

Germline V gives CDR1 SGHRS, CDR2 YFSETQ. Trimming stripped 4 bases from V and 0 bases from J, with 13 bases between. The CDR3 sequence is 15 residues long. Study conclusions and caveats: Among some nonresponders, normalized T-cell clonal expansion was also low. Blood T cells, both CD4+ and CD8+, expanded clonally by week 6 at 0.1 to 3.0 mg/kg.

The chain couples TRBV5-1 to TRBJ1-1, with a possible D match to TRBD1 (5 bases). The receptor was derived from an adult with an advanced solid tumor such as melanoma, head and neck, liver or kidney cancer. Sequenced material: CD4+ or CD8+ T cells sorted from blood, taken in a trial of the OX40 agonist ivuxolimab. CDR3 DNA sequence: TGCGCCAGCAGCATTCGGACAAGCATGAACACTGAAGCTTTCTTT. As protein: CASSIRTSMNTEAFF.